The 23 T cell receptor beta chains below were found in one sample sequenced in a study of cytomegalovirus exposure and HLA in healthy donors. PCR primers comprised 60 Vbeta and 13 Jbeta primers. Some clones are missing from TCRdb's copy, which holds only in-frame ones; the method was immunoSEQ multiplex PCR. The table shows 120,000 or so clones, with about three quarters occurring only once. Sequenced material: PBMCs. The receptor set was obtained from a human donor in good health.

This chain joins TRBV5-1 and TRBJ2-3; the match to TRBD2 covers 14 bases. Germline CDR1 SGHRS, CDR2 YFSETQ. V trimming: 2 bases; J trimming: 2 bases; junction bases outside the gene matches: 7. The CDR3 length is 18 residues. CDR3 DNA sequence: TGCGCCAGCAGCTTAAGGACTAGCGGGGGGACCCCCACAGATACGCAGTATTTT. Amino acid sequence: CASSLRTSGGTPTDTQYF.

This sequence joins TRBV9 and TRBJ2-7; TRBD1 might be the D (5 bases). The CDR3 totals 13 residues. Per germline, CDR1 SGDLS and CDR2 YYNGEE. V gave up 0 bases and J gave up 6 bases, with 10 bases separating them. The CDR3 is CASSVGAGREQYF. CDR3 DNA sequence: TGTGCCAGCAGCGTAGGGGCAGGGCGCGAGCAGTACTTC.

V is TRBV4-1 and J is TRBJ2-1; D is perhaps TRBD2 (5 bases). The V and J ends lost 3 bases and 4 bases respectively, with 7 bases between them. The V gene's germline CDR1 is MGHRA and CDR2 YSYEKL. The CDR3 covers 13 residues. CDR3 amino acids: CASSQDWYNEQFF. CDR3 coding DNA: TGCGCCAGCAGCCAGGACTGGTACAATGAGCAGTTCTTC.

CDR3: CASSRGQAETQYF. The CDR3 bases are TGTGCCAGCAGTAGGGGACAGGCCGAGACCCAGTACTTC. The chain is built from TRBV2 and TRBJ2-5; 8 positions match TRBD1. This CDR3 spans 13 amino acids. V dropped 5 bases and J dropped 5; count of bases not matched to a gene: 4. Germline V gene lookup returns CDR1 SNHLY and CDR2 FYNNEI.

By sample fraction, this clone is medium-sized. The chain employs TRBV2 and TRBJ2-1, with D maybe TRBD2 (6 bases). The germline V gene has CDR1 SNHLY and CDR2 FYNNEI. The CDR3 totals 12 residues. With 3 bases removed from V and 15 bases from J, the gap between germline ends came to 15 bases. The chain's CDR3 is CASSEGGRVLFF. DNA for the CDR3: TGTGCCAGCAGTGAGGGGGGACGTGTGTTGTTCTTC. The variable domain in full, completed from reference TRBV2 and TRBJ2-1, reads EPEVTQTPSHQVTQMGQEVILRCVPISNHLYFYWYRQILGQKVEFLVSFYNNEISEKSEIFDDQFSVERPDGSNFTLKIRSTKLEDSAMYFCASSEGGRVLFFGPGTRLTVL.

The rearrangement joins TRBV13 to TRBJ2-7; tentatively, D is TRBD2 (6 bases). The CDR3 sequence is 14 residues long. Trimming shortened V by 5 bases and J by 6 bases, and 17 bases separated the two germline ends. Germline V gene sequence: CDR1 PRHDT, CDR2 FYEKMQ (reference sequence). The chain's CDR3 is CASSTMGLLIEQYF. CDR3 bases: TGTGCCAGCAGCACCATGGGACTTCTTATCGAGCAGTACTTC.

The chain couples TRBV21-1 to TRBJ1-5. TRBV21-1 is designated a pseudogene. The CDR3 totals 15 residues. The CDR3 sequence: CASSKERLSNQPQHF. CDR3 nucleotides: TGTGCCAGCAGCAAAGAAAGACTTAGCAATCAGCCCCAGCATTTT.

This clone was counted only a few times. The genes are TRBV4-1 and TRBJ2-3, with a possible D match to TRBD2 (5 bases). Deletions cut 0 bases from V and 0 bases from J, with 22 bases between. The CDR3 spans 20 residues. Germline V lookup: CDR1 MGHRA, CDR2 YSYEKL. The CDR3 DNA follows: TGCGCCAGCAGCCAAGAGAGGGCGGCATCGCTCGTCCTTAGCACAGATACGCAGTATTTT. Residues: CASSQERAASLVLSTDTQYF.

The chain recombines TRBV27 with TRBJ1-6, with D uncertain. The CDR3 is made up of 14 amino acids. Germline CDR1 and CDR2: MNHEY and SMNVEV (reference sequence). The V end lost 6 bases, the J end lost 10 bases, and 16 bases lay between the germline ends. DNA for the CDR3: TGTGCCAGCAGAGGACCGACTAATAGATCACCCCTCCACTTT. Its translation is CASRGPTNRSPLHF.

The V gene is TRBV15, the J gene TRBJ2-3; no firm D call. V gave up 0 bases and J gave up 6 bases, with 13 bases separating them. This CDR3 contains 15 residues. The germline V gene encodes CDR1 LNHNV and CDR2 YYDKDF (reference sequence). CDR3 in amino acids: CATSRDPVAGDTQYF. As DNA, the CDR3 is TGTGCCACCAGCAGAGATCCTGTGGCCGGGGATACGCAGTATTTT.

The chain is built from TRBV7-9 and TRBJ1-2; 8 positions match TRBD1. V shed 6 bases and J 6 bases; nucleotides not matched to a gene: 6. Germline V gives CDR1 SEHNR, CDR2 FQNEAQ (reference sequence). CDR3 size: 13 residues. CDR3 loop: CASSSTGGNGYTF. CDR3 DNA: TGTGCCAGCAGTTCAACAGGGGGTAATGGCTACACCTTC.

The CDR3 sequence is CASSQEGQGRYEKLFF. Here the CDR3 DNA reads TGCGCCAGCAGCCAAGAAGGACAGGGTCGATACGAAAAACTGTTTTTT. This rearrangement joins TRBV4-1 to TRBJ1-4; TRBD1 aligns across 8 bases. Trimming at V came to 0 bases and at J to 8 bases, leaving 8 bases not matched to a gene. Per germline, CDR1 MGHRA and CDR2 YSYEKL. CDR3 length equals 16 residues.

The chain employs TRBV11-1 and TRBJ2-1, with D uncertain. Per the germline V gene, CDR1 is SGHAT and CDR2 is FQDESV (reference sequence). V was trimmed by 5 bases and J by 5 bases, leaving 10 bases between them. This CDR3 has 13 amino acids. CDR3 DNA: TGTGCCAGCAGCCAAACGGGTCACAATGAGCAGTTCTTC. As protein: CASSQTGHNEQFF.

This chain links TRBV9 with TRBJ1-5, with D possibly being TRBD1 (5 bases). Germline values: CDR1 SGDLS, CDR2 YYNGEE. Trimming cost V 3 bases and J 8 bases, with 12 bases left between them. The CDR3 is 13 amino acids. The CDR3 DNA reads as TGTGCCAGCAGCGCCGGGGGTTTGGAGCCCCAGCATTTT. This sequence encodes CASSAGGLEPQHF.

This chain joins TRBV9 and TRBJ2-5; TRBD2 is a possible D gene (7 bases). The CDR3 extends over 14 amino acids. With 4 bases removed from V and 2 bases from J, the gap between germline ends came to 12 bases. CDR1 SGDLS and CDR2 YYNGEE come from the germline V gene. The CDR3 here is CASSPRGGQETQYF. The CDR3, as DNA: TGTGCCAGCAGCCCAAGGGGGGGACAAGAGACCCAGTACTTC.

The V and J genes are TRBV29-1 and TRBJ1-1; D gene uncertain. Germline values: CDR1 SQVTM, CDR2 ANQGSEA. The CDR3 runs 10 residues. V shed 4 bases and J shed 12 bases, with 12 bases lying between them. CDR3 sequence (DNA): TGCAGCGTTGGGCTGAAGTTAACTTTCTTT. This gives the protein CSVGLKLTFF. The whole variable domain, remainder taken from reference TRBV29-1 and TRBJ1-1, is SAVISQKPSRDICQRGTSLTIQCQVDSQVTMMFWYRQQPGQSLTLIATANQGSEATYESGFVIDKFPISRPNLTFSTLTVSNMSPEDSSIYLCSVGLKLTFFGQGTRLTVV.

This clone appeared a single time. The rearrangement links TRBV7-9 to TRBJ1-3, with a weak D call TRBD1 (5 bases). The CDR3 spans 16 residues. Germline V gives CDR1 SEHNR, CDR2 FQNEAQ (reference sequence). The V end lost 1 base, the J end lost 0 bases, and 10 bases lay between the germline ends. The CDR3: CASSLDMTVSGNTIYF. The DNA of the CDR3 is TGTGCCAGCAGCTTAGATATGACAGTCTCTGGAAACACCATATATTTT.

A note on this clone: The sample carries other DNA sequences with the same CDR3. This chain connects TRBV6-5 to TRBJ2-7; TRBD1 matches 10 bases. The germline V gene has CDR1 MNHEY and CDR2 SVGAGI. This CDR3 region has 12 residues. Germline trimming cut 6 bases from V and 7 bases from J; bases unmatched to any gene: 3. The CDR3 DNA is TGTGCCAGCAGCCGGACAGGGGGAGAGCAGTACTTC. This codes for CASSRTGGEQYF.

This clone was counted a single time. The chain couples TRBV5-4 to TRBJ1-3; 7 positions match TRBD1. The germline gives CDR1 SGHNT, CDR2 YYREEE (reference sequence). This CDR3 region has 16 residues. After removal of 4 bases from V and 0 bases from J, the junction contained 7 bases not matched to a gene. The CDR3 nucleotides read TGTGCCAGCAGCAAAGGGGGCCTTAACTCTGGAAACACCATATATTTT. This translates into CASSKGGLNSGNTIYF.

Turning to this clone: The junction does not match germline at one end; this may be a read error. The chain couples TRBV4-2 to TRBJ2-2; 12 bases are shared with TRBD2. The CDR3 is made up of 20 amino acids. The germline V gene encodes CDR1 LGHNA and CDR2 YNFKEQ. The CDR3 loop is CASTQVDLAGGLVGTGELFF. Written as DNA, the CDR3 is TGTGCCAGCACCCAAGTAGATCTAGCGGGGGGGCTAGTCGGCACCGGGGAGCTGTTTTTT.

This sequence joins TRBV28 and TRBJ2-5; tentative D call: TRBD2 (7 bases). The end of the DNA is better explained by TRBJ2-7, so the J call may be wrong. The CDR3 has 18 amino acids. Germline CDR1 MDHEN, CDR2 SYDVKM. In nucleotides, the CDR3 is TGTGCCAGCACAAGTTACTCGTTGTCGGGGGGCAACCCCTACGAGCAGTACTTC. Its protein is CASTSYSLSGGNPYEQYF.

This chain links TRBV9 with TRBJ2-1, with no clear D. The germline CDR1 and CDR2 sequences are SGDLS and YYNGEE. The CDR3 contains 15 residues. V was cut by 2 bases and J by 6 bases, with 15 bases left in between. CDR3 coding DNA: TGTGCCAGCAGCGTTAGCCCAGACCCGGTCAATGAGCAGTTCTTC. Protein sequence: CASSVSPDPVNEQFF.

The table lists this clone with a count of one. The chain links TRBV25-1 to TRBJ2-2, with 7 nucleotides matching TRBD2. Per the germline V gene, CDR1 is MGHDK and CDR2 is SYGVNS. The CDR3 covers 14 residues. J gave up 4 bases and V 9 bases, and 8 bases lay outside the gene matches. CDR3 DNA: TGTGCCAGTGAACGACTAGCATCCACCGGGGAGCTGTTTTTT. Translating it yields CASERLASTGELFF.